This T cell receptor (beta chain) was identified during a study of cytomegalovirus exposure and HLA in healthy donors. Study results and limitations: Accurate prediction of HLA-A and HLA-B alleles (for most subjects) was reportedly achieved from TCR beta sequences.

Primers for the PCR totalled 60 Vbeta and 13 Jbeta. Using immunoSEQ multiplex PCR, the repertoire was profiled, and TCRdb retains in-frame clones only, with some absent. The sample carries under 150,000 clones, roughly three quarters recorded once. The germline V gene encodes CDR1 SGHRS and CDR2 YFSETQ. After removal of 1 base from V and 3 bases from J, the junction contained 5 bases not matched to a gene. This CDR3 is 16 amino acids long. Among the donors, all were healthy bone marrow donors. As concerns this clone: The target antigen is unknown.

The origin of this receptor is a woman aged 60-70 years in good health and CMV-seronegative. Sequenced: PBMCs. The chain recombines TRBV5-1 with TRBJ2-2, with TRBD1 identical over 8 bases. The CDR3: CASSLTLTGDTGELFF. The CDR3 DNA reads as TGCGCCAGCAGCTTGACCCTGACAGGGGACACCGGGGAGCTGTTTTTT.